Each of the 18 T cell receptor beta chains below was sequenced from the same sample in a study of blood T cell repertoires in COVID-19. The protocol was immunoSEQ multiplex PCR, while the TCRdb copy is restricted to in-frame clones and leaves out a portion. The sample holds fewer than 350,000 clones, 80% to 95% seen once. The sample was peripheral blood. The source of these receptors is a woman aged 25 to 39 with COVID-19, enrolled during active disease.

The chain carries TRBV4-1 and TRBJ2-1; D is ambiguous. V dropped 4 bases and J dropped 10 bases, with 14 bases sitting between them. The CDR3 is 13 residues long. Germline V gene sequence: CDR1 MGHRA, CDR2 YSYEKL. For the CDR3, the DNA is TGCGCCAGCAGCCTTAATCGGGTGGCCGAGCAGTTCTTC. Translated, it gives CASSLNRVAEQFF.

This sequence joins TRBV6-5 and TRBJ1-2; perhaps TRBD1 as D (6 bases). The V gene lost 6 bases and the J gene lost 6 bases, with 14 bases spanning the gap. CDR1 and CDR2 from the germline V gene are MNHEY and SVGAGI. The CDR3 contains 13 residues. CDR3 amino acids: CASRSPGAHGYTF. CDR3 nucleotides: TGTGCCAGCAGGTCCCCAGGGGCGCATGGCTACACCTTC.

This clone has a handful of counts. This chain joins TRBV20-1 and TRBJ1-5, with D possibly being TRBD1 (5 bases). Per the germline V gene, CDR1 is DFQATT and CDR2 is SNEGSKA (reference sequence). The CDR3 has 11 residues. V was trimmed by 7 bases and J by 7 bases, leaving 11 bases between them. In DNA, the CDR3 is TGCAGTGGGGGCACAGAGCAGCCCCAGCATTTT. Its protein is CSGGTEQPQHF.

This sequence joins TRBV5-1 and TRBJ2-7, with D perhaps matching TRBD2 (6 bases). CDR1 is SGHRS and CDR2 is YFSETQ in the germline V gene. V was shortened by 1 base and J by 3 bases, with 14 bases between the two germline ends. This CDR3 contains 15 residues. The CDR3 loop reads CASSLSWGDFYEQYF. CDR3 bases: TGCGCCAGCAGCTTGAGCTGGGGGGACTTCTACGAGCAGTACTTC. The entire variable domain, with the rest obtained from reference TRBV5-1 and TRBJ2-7, is as follows: KAGVTQTPRYLIKTRGQQVTLSCSPISGHRSVSWYQQTPGQGLQFLFEYFSETQRNKGNFPGRFSGRQFSNSRSEMNVSTLELGDSALYLCASSLSWGDFYEQYFGPGTRLTVT.

The rearrangement joins TRBV4-3 to TRBJ1-2; the match to TRBD1 covers 7 bases. The CDR3 consists of 16 residues. With V trimmed by 3 bases and J by 2 bases, 9 bases remained unmatched. Germline CDR1 reads LGHNA; CDR2 reads YSLEER. The CDR3 loop is CASSHEGDRINYGYTF. CDR3 in DNA: TGCGCCAGCAGCCACGAAGGGGACAGAATCAACTATGGCTACACCTTC.

This rearrangement joins TRBV25-1 to TRBJ1-6; D gene ambiguous. CDR3 length equals 12 residues. The V and J ends lost 3 bases and 10 bases respectively, with 7 bases between them. Germline CDR1 MGHDK, CDR2 SYGVNS. The CDR3 spells CASSDGRSPLHF. For the CDR3, the DNA is TGTGCCAGCAGTGATGGCAGATCACCCCTCCACTTT.

This clone was recorded many times. The chain employs TRBV2 and TRBJ1-6; the D is unclear. Between the trimmed V and J ends, which lost 7 bases and 7 bases, there was a span of 17 bases. CDR1 is SNHLY and CDR2 is FYNNEI in the germline V gene. This CDR3 is built from 15 residues. CDR3: CASKGGLEPNSPLHF. CDR3 in DNA: TGTGCCAGCAAGGGCGGACTAGAACCCAATTCACCCCTCCACTTT.

The V and J genes are TRBV12-5 and TRBJ2-3, with 7 bases matching TRBD1. The V gene's germline CDR1 is LGHNT and CDR2 FRNRAP. CDR3 length equals 14 residues. V trimming: 7 bases; J trimming: 5 bases; junction bases outside the gene matches: 9. The CDR3 sequence: CASARDSARDTQYF. DNA of the CDR3: TGTGCTAGTGCCCGGGACAGCGCAAGAGATACGCAGTATTTT.

This rearrangement joins TRBV4-3 to TRBJ1-4, with 7 bases identical to TRBD1. The trim removed 6 bases at V and 6 bases at J, leaving 7 bases unmatched. In germline, CDR1 is LGHNA, CDR2 YSLEER. The CDR3 extends over 14 amino acids. The CDR3 region has the DNA TGCGCCAGCAGTCCCGACAGGGCGTATGAAAAACTGTTTTTT. This gives the protein CASSPDRAYEKLFF.

With respect to this clone: A much larger clone sits a single nucleotide away, making a read error possible. Other DNA sequences of this sample code for an identical CDR3. The chain has TRBV10-3 and TRBJ1-5; 9 bases match TRBD1. CDR1 ENHRY and CDR2 SYGVKD come from the germline V gene. The CDR3 spans 16 residues. The CDR3 here is CAISDSQGASNQPQHF. In DNA, the CDR3 is TGTGCTATCAGTGACTCACAGGGGGCTAGCAATCAGCCCCAGCATTTT.

This clone showed up just a few times. The chain uses TRBV2 and TRBJ1-1; TRBD1 agrees at 8 bases. This CDR3 spans 14 amino acids. In germline, CDR1 is SNHLY, CDR2 FYNNEI. The V segment lost 7 bases and the J segment 1 base; nucleotides outside the gene matches: 5. Here the CDR3 DNA reads TGTGCCAGCAAGAGGACAGGGAGGAACACTGAAGCTTTCTTT. It is translated as CASKRTGRNTEAFF. The full variable domain, completed using reference TRBV2 and TRBJ1-1, is EPEVTQTPSHQVTQMGQEVILRCVPISNHLYFYWYRQILGQKVEFLVSFYNNEISEKSEIFDDQFSVERPDGSNFTLKIRSTKLEDSAMYFCASKRTGRNTEAFFGQGTRLTVV.

This chain connects TRBV4-1 to TRBJ2-2; TRBD2 agrees at 11 bases. The CDR3 has 16 amino acids. Trimming cost V 1 base and J 8 bases; bases outside gene matches: 6. The germline V gene has CDR1 MGHRA and CDR2 YSYEKL. The CDR3 region is CASSQVAGGPSGELFF. In DNA, the CDR3 is TGCGCCAGCAGCCAAGTAGCGGGAGGGCCGAGTGGGGAGCTGTTTTTT.

The J gene is TRBJ2-7, the V gene TRBV12-3 or TRBV12-4, with D perhaps matching TRBD1 (6 bases). V was pared by 6 bases and J by 1 base, with 10 bases between. The CDR3 loop spans 13 amino acids. CDR3 DNA sequence: TGTGCCAGCAGGGTCACAGGGTCCTACGAGCAGTACTTC. It specifies CASRVTGSYEQYF.

The chain joins TRBV7-9 to TRBJ1-5; D perhaps matches TRBD1 (6 bases). Trimming stripped 1 base from V and 7 bases from J, with 17 bases between. Germline values: CDR1 SEHNR, CDR2 FQNEAQ (reference sequence). This CDR3 is 16 amino acids long. The CDR3 reads CASSLERTAGPQPQHF. In nucleotides, the CDR3 is TGTGCCAGCAGCTTAGAAAGGACAGCAGGACCCCAGCCCCAGCATTTT.

The V and J genes are TRBV28 and TRBJ2-2; 10 positions agree with TRBD1. The CDR3 contains 15 residues. The V gene end was trimmed by 5 bases and the J gene end by 5 bases; junction bases not matched to a gene: 5. In germline, CDR1 is MDHEN, CDR2 SYDVKM. The CDR3 region has the DNA TGTGCCAGCAGTGCCGGGACAGGGGAGACCGGGGAGCTGTTTTTT. It translates to CASSAGTGETGELFF.

This clone has a single count. The genes are TRBV6-5 and TRBJ2-2; TRBD1 matches 9 bases. Germline V gene lookup returns CDR1 MNHEY and CDR2 SVGAGI. This CDR3 contains 14 residues. Germline trimming cut 8 bases from V and 3 bases from J; bases unmatched to any gene: 4. The CDR3: CASGRTGDTGELFF. The CDR3 DNA reads as TGTGCCAGCGGGCGGACAGGGGACACCGGGGAGCTGTTTTTT.

This chain uses TRBV14 with TRBJ1-6, with D unresolved. Trimming stripped 4 bases from V and 0 bases from J, with 13 bases between. The V gene's germline CDR1 is SGHDN and CDR2 FVKESK. The CDR3 is made up of 17 amino acids. The CDR3 coding sequence is TGTGCCAGCAGCCCGCCCTCTCGGGGCTCCTATAATTCACCCCTCCACTTT. It codes for CASSPPSRGSYNSPLHF.

This clone was seen a single time. The rearrangement uses TRBV2 and TRBJ2-1, with D tentatively TRBD2 (6 bases). The V gene lost 7 bases and the J gene lost 8 bases, with 15 bases spanning the gap. Germline V lookup: CDR1 SNHLY, CDR2 FYNNEI. The CDR3 runs to 13 residues. The CDR3 region is CASNAGRPHEQFF. The CDR3 DNA follows: TGTGCCAGCAATGCGGGAAGACCGCATGAGCAGTTCTTC.